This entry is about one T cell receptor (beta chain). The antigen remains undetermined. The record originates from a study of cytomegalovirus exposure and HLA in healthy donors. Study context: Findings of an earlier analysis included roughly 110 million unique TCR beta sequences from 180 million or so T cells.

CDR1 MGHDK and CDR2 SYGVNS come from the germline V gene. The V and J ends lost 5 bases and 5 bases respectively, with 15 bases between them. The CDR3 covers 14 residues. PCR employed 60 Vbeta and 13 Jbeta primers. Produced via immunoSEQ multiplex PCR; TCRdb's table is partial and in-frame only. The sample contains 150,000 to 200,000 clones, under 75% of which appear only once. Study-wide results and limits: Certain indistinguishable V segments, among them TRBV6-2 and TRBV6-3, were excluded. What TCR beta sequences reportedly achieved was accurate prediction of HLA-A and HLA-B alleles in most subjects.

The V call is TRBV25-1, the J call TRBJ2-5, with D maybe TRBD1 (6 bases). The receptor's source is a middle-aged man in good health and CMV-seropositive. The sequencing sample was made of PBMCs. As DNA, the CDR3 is TGTGCCAGCAGTTCAGGGGCGTTTGGTGAGACCCAGTACTTC. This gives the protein CASSSGAFGETQYF.